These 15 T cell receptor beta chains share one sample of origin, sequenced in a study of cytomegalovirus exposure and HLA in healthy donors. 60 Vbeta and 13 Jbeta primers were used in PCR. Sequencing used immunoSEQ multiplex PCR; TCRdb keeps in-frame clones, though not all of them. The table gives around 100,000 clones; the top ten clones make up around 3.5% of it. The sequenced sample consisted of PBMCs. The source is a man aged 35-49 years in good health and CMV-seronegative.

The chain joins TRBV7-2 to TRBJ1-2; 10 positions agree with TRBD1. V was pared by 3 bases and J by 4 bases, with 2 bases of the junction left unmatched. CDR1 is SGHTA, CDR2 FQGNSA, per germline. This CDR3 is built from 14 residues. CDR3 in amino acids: CASSLGQGPYGYTF. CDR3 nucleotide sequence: TGTGCCAGCAGCTTGGGACAGGGGCCCTATGGCTACACCTTC.

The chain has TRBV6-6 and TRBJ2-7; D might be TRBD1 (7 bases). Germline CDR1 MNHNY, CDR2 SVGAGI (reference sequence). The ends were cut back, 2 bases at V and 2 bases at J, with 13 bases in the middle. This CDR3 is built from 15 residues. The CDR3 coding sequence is TGTGCCAGCAGTTACGGCAGGGGGGATCCCTACGAGCAGTACTTC. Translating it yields CASSYGRGDPYEQYF.

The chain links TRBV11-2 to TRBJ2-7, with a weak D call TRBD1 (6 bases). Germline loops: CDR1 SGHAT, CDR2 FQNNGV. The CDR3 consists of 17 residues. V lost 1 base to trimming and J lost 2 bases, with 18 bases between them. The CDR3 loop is CASSLGGQTTSAYEQYF. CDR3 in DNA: TGTGCCAGCAGCTTAGGGGGGCAGACCACCTCCGCCTACGAGCAGTACTTC. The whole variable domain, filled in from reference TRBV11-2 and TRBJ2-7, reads EAGVAQSPRYKIIEKRQSVAFWCNPISGHATLYWYQQILGQGPKLLIQFQNNGVVDDSQLPKDRFSAERLKGVDSTLKIQPAKLEDSAVYLCASSLGGQTTSAYEQYFGPGTRLTVT.

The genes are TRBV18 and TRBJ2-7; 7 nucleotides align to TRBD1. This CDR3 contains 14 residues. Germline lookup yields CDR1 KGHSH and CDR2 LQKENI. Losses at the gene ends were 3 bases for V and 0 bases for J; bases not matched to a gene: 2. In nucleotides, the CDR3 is TGTGCCAGCTCACCCGGGGACAGCTCCTACGAGCAGTACTTC. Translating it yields CASSPGDSSYEQYF.

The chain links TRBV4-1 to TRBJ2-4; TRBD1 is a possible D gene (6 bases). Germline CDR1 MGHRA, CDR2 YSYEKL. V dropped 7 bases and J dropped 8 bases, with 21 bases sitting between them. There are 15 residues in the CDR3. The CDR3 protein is CASTRGGDIVYIQYF. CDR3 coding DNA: TGCGCCAGCACCCGAGGGGGAGACATCGTATACATTCAGTACTTC.

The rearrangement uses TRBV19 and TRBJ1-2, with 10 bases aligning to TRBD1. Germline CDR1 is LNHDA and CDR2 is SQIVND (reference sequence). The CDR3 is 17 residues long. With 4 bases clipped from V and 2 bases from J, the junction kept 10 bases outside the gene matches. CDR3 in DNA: TGTGCCAGTAGTAGCTCCGGGGACAGGGGTACCAACTATGGCTACACCTTC. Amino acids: CASSSSGDRGTNYGYTF.

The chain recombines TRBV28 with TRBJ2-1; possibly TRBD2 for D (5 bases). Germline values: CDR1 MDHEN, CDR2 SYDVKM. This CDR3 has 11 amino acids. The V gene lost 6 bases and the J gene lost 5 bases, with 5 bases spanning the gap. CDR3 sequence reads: CASRLDNEQFF. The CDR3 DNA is TGTGCCAGCAGACTAGACAATGAGCAGTTCTTC.

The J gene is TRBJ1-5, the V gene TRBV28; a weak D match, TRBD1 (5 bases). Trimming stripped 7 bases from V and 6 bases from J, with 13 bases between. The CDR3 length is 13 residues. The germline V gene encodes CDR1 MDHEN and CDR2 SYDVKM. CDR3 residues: CASMGLARQPQHF. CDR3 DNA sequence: TGTGCCAGCATGGGACTGGCCCGTCAGCCCCAGCATTTT.

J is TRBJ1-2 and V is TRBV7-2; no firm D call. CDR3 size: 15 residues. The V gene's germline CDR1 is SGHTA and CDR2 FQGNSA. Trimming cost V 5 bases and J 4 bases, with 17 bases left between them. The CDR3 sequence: CASSPDDRPGYGYTF. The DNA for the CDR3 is TGTGCCAGCAGCCCCGATGATAGGCCAGGCTATGGCTACACCTTC.

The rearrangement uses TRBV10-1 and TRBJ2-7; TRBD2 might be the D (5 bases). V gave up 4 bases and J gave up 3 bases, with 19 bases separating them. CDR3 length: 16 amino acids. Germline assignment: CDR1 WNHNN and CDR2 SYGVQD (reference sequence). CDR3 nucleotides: TGCGCCAGCAGTGGATTGTCGAGGGAATTTCTCTACGAGCAGTACTTC. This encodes CASSGLSREFLYEQYF.

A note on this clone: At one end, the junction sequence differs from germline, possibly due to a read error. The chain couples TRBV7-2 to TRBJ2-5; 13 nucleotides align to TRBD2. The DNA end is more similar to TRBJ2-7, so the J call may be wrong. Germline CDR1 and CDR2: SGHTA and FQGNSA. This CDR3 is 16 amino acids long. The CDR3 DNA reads TGTGCCAGCAACTTAGAGTGGACTAGCGGGAGCTACGAGCAGTACTTC. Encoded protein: CASNLEWTSGSYEQYF.

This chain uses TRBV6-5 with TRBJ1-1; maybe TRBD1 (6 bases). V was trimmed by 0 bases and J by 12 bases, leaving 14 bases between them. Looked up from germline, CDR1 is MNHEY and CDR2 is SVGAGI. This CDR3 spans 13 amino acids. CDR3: CASSYSIGQGTFF. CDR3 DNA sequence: TGTGCCAGCAGTTACTCGATAGGTCAGGGGACTTTCTTT.

The CDR3 DNA follows: TGTGCCATCAGTGAGCAAGGGGGCTCAGAGGGCTACACCTTC. It is translated as CAISEQGGSEGYTF. The gene calls are TRBV10-3 and TRBJ1-2, with 7 bases fitting TRBD1. Losses at the gene ends were 2 bases for V and 8 bases for J; bases not matched to a gene: 8. Germline CDR1 ENHRY, CDR2 SYGVKD. The CDR3 is 14 amino acids.

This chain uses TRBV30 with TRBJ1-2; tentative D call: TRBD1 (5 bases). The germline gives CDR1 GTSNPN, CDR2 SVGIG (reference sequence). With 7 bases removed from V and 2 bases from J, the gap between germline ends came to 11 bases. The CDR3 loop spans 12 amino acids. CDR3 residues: CASAGGNYGYTF. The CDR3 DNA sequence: TGTGCCTCGGCGGGGGGGAACTATGGCTACACCTTC.

This CDR3 is CASSLAVGGRNEQFF. The CDR3 DNA reads as TGCGCCAGCAGCTTGGCCGTGGGGGGAAGGAATGAGCAGTTCTTC. The V and J genes are TRBV5-1 and TRBJ2-1; tentatively, D is TRBD2 (6 bases). V was shortened by 0 bases and J by 7 bases, with 14 bases between the two germline ends. The CDR3 consists of 15 residues. CDR1 is SGHRS and CDR2 is YFSETQ in the germline V gene.